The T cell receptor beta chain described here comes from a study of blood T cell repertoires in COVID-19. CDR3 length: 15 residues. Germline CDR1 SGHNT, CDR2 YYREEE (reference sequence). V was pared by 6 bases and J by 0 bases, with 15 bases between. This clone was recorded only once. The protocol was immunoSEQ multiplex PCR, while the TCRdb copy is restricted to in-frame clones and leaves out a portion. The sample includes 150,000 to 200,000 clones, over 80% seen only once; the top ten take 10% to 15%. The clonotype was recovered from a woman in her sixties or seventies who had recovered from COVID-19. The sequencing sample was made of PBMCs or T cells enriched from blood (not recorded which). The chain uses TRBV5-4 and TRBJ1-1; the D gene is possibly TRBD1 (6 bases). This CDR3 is CASTTWGLMNTEAFF. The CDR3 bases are TGTGCCAGCACCACCTGGGGGCTCATGAACACTGAAGCTTTCTTT.